Each of the 25 T cell receptor beta chains below was sequenced from the same sample in a study of identical twins (TCRdb year 2016). Preparation of the library involved 5' RACE. Sequencing used an Illumina HiSeq 2000. The raw public reads went through TCRdb reprocessing: fastp at Q25, MiXCR clone calling, in-frame beta chains kept. Rows are combined by CDR3 protein, so each entry shows the most common genes and DNA. In all, the sample holds 300,000 to 400,000 distinct CDR3 sequences, and 9% to 15% of those were seen once. Jointly, the top ten make up just over 7% of the sample. The sample also formed part of further work on yellow fever vaccine responses in identical twins.

Sequenced sample: CD8+ T cells sorted from blood. Receptor source: a young woman in good health.

This rearrangement joins TRBV29-1 to TRBJ2-1; 8 bases are a match to TRBD2. The germline gives CDR1 SQVTM, CDR2 ANQGSEA. CDR3 length: 16 amino acids. V gave up 0 bases and J gave up 2 bases; unmatched junction bases: 6. The CDR3 region has the DNA TGCAGCGTTGAAGATCCTGGACTAGCCCCCTACAATGAGCAGTTCTTC. It specifies CSVEDPGLAPYNEQFF.

This clonotype showed up just a few times. The V and J genes are TRBV4-2 and TRBJ2-2, with 8 bases lining up with TRBD2. CDR1 and CDR2 from the germline V gene are LGHNA and YNFKEQ. CDR3 size: 15 residues. V trimming: 4 bases; J trimming: 5 bases; junction bases outside the gene matches: 6. The CDR3 protein is CASSPRLATTGELFF. Here the CDR3 DNA reads TGTGCCAGCAGCCCAAGACTAGCGACTACCGGGGAGCTGTTTTTT.

This clonotype has only a few counts. The chain joins TRBV3-1 to TRBJ2-5; 9 bases are shared with TRBD2. CDR1 is LGHDT and CDR2 is YNNKEL in the germline V gene (reference sequence). CDR3 length: 16 amino acids. V was pared by 5 bases and J by 5 bases, with 12 bases of the junction left unmatched. CDR3 protein: CASSGGGETWDETQYF. In DNA, the CDR3 is TGTGCCAGCAGCGGCGGGGGGGAGACATGGGACGAGACCCAGTACTTC.

The chain recombines TRBV12-3 or TRBV12-4 with TRBJ1-1; 7 bases fit TRBD1. With V trimmed by 4 bases and J by 1 base, 3 bases remained unmatched. The CDR3 contains 14 residues. CDR3 nucleotides: TGTGCCAGCAGTTCCCCAGGGGGGAACACTGAAGCTTTCTTT. It encodes CASSSPGGNTEAFF.

The CDR3 protein is CASSLGRGEGQETQYF. The CDR3, as DNA: TGTGCCAGCAGCTTAGGACGGGGGGAGGGTCAAGAGACCCAGTACTTC. The chain combines TRBV7-8 with TRBJ2-5; 7 bases fit TRBD2. The CDR3 sequence is 16 residues long. The trim removed 1 base at V and 2 bases at J, leaving 7 bases unmatched. The germline gives CDR1 SGHVS, CDR2 FQNEAQ. Looking up the rest from reference TRBV7-8 and TRBJ2-5 gives the full variable domain: GAGVSQSPRYKVAKRGQDVALRCDPISGHVSLFWYQQALGQGPEFLTYFQNEAQLDKSGLPSDRFFAERPEGSVSTLKIQRTQQEDSAVYLCASSLGRGEGQETQYFGPGTRLLVL.

This chain uses TRBV11-2 with TRBJ2-1, with 14 bases lining up with TRBD2. In germline, CDR1 is SGHAT, CDR2 FQNNGV. The J segment lost 8 bases and the V segment lost 5 bases, leaving 20 bases of the junction unmatched. The CDR3 runs 20 residues. The CDR3 here is CASSKPRESRTSGRPHEQFF. In DNA, the CDR3 is TGTGCCAGCAGCAAACCTCGGGAGTCCCGGACTAGCGGGAGGCCGCATGAGCAGTTCTTC.

The CDR3 coding sequence is TGTGCCAGCAGCTTAGGTACTACGATGATTTTTGGTGATACGCAGTATTTT. Translating it yields CASSLGTTMIFGDTQYF. The genes are TRBV7-8 and TRBJ2-3; D unclear. The V gene's germline CDR1 is SGHVS and CDR2 FQNEAQ. The CDR3 sequence is 17 residues long. V was clipped by 1 base and J by 6 bases, with 20 bases between them.

The chain employs TRBV7-8 and TRBJ1-1; D possibly corresponds to TRBD1 (5 bases). From germline, CDR1 is SGHVS and CDR2 FQNEAQ. The CDR3 length is 15 residues. V dropped 2 bases and J dropped 4 bases, with 14 bases sitting between them. CDR3 DNA: TGTGCCAGCAGCTTATCGGTGCAGGGAGGCACTGAAGCTTTCTTT. Its protein product is CASSLSVQGGTEAFF.

The rearrangement uses TRBV6-5 and TRBJ2-1; a weak D match, TRBD1 (5 bases). The V end was cut by 2 bases, the J end by 6 bases, with 20 bases between. CDR1 and CDR2 (germline): MNHEY, SVGAGI. The CDR3 is 17 residues long. The CDR3 loop is CASSYPNLDTAFNEQFF. The CDR3 region has the DNA TGTGCCAGCAGTTACCCAAACCTGGACACAGCCTTCAATGAGCAGTTCTTC.

In this sample, this clonotype turned up a few times. This chain links TRBV24-1 with TRBJ2-2; 7 positions agree with TRBD2. The CDR3 extends over 14 amino acids. The ends lost 9 bases at V and 3 bases at J; junction bases unmatched: 6. Germline-derived CDR1 and CDR2 are KGHDR and SFDVKD. Here the CDR3 reads CATRSSGDTGELFF. In DNA form, the CDR3 reads TGTGCCACCCGGTCTAGCGGCGACACCGGGGAGCTGTTTTTT.

This chain joins TRBV10-2 and TRBJ1-5; 8 nucleotides match TRBD1. The V segment lost 8 bases and the J segment 7 bases; nucleotides outside the gene matches: 7. Looked up from germline, CDR1 is WSHSY and CDR2 is SAAADI. The CDR3 contains 13 residues. The CDR3 is CASAQGAGQPQHF. The CDR3 DNA is TGCGCCAGCGCTCAGGGGGCGGGACAGCCCCAGCATTTT.

This clonotype occurred a few times. The chain carries TRBV15 and TRBJ2-1; a weak D match, TRBD2 (5 bases). The germline V gene encodes CDR1 LNHNV and CDR2 YYDKDF (reference sequence). The CDR3 has 13 residues. Trimming cost V 5 bases and J 8 bases, with 13 bases left between them. The CDR3 DNA sequence: TGTGCCACCAGCGTTCGGGGAACCGATGAGCAGTTCTTC. Translating gives CATSVRGTDEQFF.

V usage is TRBV5-1 and J usage is TRBJ2-7; either TRBD1 or TRBD2 may fit D (5 bases each). The CDR3 has 16 amino acids. V was clipped by 6 bases and J by 7 bases, with 26 bases between them. The germline gives CDR1 SGHRS, CDR2 YFSETQ. The CDR3 region is CASTLDPGTVPSEQYF. The CDR3 DNA reads as TGCGCCAGCACCTTAGACCCCGGGACCGTCCCCTCTGAGCAGTACTTC.

This chain uses TRBV6-1 with TRBJ2-7; TRBD1 is a possible D gene (6 bases). This CDR3 has 15 amino acids. Looked up from germline, CDR1 is MNHNS and CDR2 is SASEGT. V dropped 5 bases and J dropped 2 bases, with 16 bases sitting between them. The CDR3: CASSKKPQGTYEQYF. CDR3 coding DNA: TGTGCCAGCAGTAAAAAGCCACAGGGAACCTACGAGCAGTACTTC.

This clonotype was picked up a small number of times. The chain uses TRBV27 and TRBJ2-7; D may be TRBD2 (5 bases). V was trimmed by 4 bases and J by 2 bases, leaving 12 bases between them. The CDR3 length is 14 residues. Per the germline V gene, CDR1 is MNHEY and CDR2 is SMNVEV (reference sequence). CDR3 nucleotide sequence: TGTGCCAGCAGTTGGCGCAGAGGGACCTACGAGCAGTACTTC. Its translation is CASSWRRGTYEQYF.

This clonotype was seen more than once but under ten times. V gene TRBV11-2 combines with J gene TRBJ2-3; maybe TRBD2 (6 bases). The CDR3 spans 15 residues. CDR1 SGHAT and CDR2 FQNNGV come from the germline V gene. Trimming removed 5 bases at V and 5 bases at J, with 17 bases between. CDR3 region: CASSPPGGRGDTQYF. DNA for the CDR3: TGTGCCAGCAGCCCCCCCGGGGGTCGGGGAGATACGCAGTATTTT.

The table lists this clonotype with a few counts. The rearrangement uses TRBV15 and TRBJ2-1; 7 bases align to TRBD2. Per the germline V gene, CDR1 is LNHNV and CDR2 is YYDKDF (reference sequence). The J segment lost 3 bases and the V segment lost 0 bases, leaving 8 bases of the junction unmatched. This CDR3 comprises 17 residues. CDR3 region: CATSRDRPSGFYNEQFF. The DNA for the CDR3 is TGTGCCACCAGCAGAGATCGTCCTAGCGGATTCTACAATGAGCAGTTCTTC.

This clonotype has ten or more counts. The rearrangement links TRBV9 to TRBJ2-2; D not resolved. Germline V gives CDR1 SGDLS, CDR2 YYNGEE. The CDR3 consists of 13 residues. Trimming cost V 2 bases and J 5 bases, with 7 bases left between them. CDR3 protein: CASSVLGTGELFF. CDR3 bases: TGTGCCAGCAGCGTCCTGGGGACCGGGGAGCTGTTTTTT.

The rearrangement uses TRBV13 and TRBJ1-1; D is unresolved. The CDR3 runs to 11 residues. V lost 1 base and J lost 11, with 8 bases in between. Germline V gives CDR1 PRHDT, CDR2 FYEKMQ (reference sequence). In nucleotides, the CDR3 is TGTGCCAGCAGCTTAGACAGCGACGCTTTCTTT. Translation gives CASSLDSDAFF.

This clonotype has a handful of counts. Since a much larger clone is just one base distant, this may be a read error. V gene TRBV7-9 combines with J gene TRBJ1-1; 11 bases are shared with TRBD1. Germline CDR1 and CDR2: SEHNR and FQNEAQ (reference sequence). The CDR3 spans 14 residues. The J segment lost 4 bases and the V segment lost 4 bases, leaving 2 bases of the junction unmatched. The CDR3 DNA is TGTGCCAGCAGCTCCGGGACAGGGGGCACTGAAGCTTTCTTT. Translating gives CASSSGTGGTEAFF.

This clonotype showed up many times. CDR3 bases: TGCAGCGTTGACGTTGGGACAGCCCGACCAACTAACTATGGCTACACCTTC. It codes for CSVDVGTARPTNYGYTF. The rearrangement joins TRBV29-1 to TRBJ1-2, with 7 bases identical to TRBD1. Germline CDR1 is SQVTM and CDR2 is ANQGSEA. The V segment lost 3 bases and the J segment 0 bases; nucleotides outside the gene matches: 13. The CDR3 contains 17 residues.

This sequence joins TRBV28 and TRBJ2-7; 9 bases match TRBD1. Trimming took 5 bases from V and 1 from J; bases not matched to a gene: 6. The CDR3 is 15 residues long. CDR1 MDHEN and CDR2 SYDVKM come from the germline V gene. The CDR3 reads CASSPGTGTSYEQYF. CDR3 nucleotide sequence: TGTGCCAGCAGTCCGGGGACAGGGACATCCTACGAGCAGTACTTC.

This clonotype was detected a few times. The J gene is TRBJ1-1, the V gene TRBV6-2 or TRBV6-3; TRBD1 might be the D (6 bases). In germline, CDR1 is MNHEY, CDR2 SVGEGT. V lost 7 bases and J 6 bases, leaving 21 bases between the germline ends. This CDR3 has 15 amino acids. DNA for the CDR3: TGTGCCAGCACCCGCCGCAGCAGGGGAGATCCTGAAGCTTTCTTT. This codes for CASTRRSRGDPEAFF.

The sample holds a few counts of this clonotype. In DNA form, the CDR3 reads TGTGCCAGCAGTTTTCGCGGGGGCAGCACAGATACGCAGTATTTT. It specifies CASSFRGGSTDTQYF. The rearrangement joins TRBV12-3 or TRBV12-4 to TRBJ2-3; possibly TRBD2 for D (7 bases). V was clipped by 3 bases and J by 0 bases, with 10 bases between them. The CDR3 length is 15 residues.

The chain has TRBV20-1 and TRBJ2-7, with a tentative D call TRBD2 (5 bases). This CDR3 has 15 residues. V dropped 1 base and J dropped 0 bases, with 13 bases sitting between them. Germline lookup yields CDR1 DFQATT and CDR2 SNEGSKA (reference sequence). The CDR3 sequence: CSARGLERNSYEQYF. The CDR3 coding sequence is TGCAGTGCTAGAGGATTGGAGCGGAACTCCTACGAGCAGTACTTC.